The clone carrying this T cell receptor (beta chain) has more than one count but fewer than ten. Its antigen is not known. Via MiXCR, TCRdb re-called the reads, giving one row per CDR3 protein. Here the sample spans 250,000 to 300,000 distinct CDR3 sequences, approximately 14% being singletons. The source of the sample is a study of T cell repertoires in cytomegalovirus infection. This CDR3 spans 15 amino acids. Germline V gene lookup returns CDR1 DFQATT and CDR2 SNEGSKA (reference sequence). V was pared by 4 bases and J by 0 bases, with 12 bases between. General observations from the study: Carriage of CMV together with the relevant HLA was identifiable through cumulative public TCR beta family frequency.

The chain recombines TRBV20-1 with TRBJ1-4; D unresolved. The sequenced sample was PBMCs. The sequence was obtained from a human donor in good health (CMV status not recorded). Some clones in this sample may be carry-over from other donors' samples. The CDR3 spells CSATTSQTTNEKLFF. Written as DNA, the CDR3 is TGCAGTGCTACTACATCGCAGACAACTAATGAAAAACTGTTTTTT.